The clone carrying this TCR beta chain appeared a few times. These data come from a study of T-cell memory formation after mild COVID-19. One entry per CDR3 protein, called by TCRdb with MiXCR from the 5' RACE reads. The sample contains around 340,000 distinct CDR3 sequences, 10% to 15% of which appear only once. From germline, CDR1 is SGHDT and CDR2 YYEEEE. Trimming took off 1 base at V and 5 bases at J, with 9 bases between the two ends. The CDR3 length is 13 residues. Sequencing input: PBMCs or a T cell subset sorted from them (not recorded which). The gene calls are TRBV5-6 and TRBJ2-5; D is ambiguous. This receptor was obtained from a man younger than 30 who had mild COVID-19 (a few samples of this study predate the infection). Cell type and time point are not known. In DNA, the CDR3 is TGTGCCAGCAGCTTGCCCTTGGGTGAGACCCAGTACTTC. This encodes CASSLPLGETQYF.